The next 30 T cell receptor beta chains were all read from a single sample in a study of blood T cell repertoires in COVID-19. The method was immunoSEQ multiplex PCR; TCRdb's version includes in-frame clones alone and lacks a portion of them. The repertoire holds nearly 350,000 clones, with around 82% as singletons. The sample consisted of peripheral blood. The receptors derive from a man between 25 and 39 years old with active or convalescent COVID-19.

The genes are TRBV7-3 and TRBJ1-1, with D hard to call. This CDR3 region has 12 residues. V was cut by 5 bases and J by 7 bases, with 11 bases left in between. Looked up from germline, CDR1 is SGHTA and CDR2 is FQGTGA. This CDR3 reads CASSPGENEAFF. Written as DNA, the CDR3 is TGTGCCAGCAGCCCTGGGGAGAATGAAGCTTTCTTT. The entire variable domain, with the rest obtained from reference TRBV7-3 and TRBJ1-1, is as follows: GAGVSQTPSNKVTEKGKYVELRCDPISGHTALYWYRQSLGQGPEFLIYFQGTGAADDSGLPNDRFFAVRPEGSVSTLKIQRTERGDSAVYLCASSPGENEAFFGQGTRLTVV.

The rearrangement links TRBV19 to TRBJ2-5; 14 positions match TRBD2. The junction had 8 bases not matched to a gene; V was cut back by 5 bases and J by 0 bases. CDR1 is LNHDA and CDR2 is SQIVND in the germline V gene (reference sequence). The CDR3 contains 18 residues. In DNA, the CDR3 is TGTGCCAGTAGTCTCTGGACTAGCGGGGGGATCCACCAAGAGACCCAGTACTTC. Its protein product is CASSLWTSGGIHQETQYF.

The J gene is TRBJ1-5, the V gene TRBV19, with a possible D match to TRBD1 (6 bases). Germline values: CDR1 LNHDA, CDR2 SQIVND (reference sequence). This CDR3 contains 13 residues. Between the trimmed V and J ends, which lost 10 bases and 2 bases, there was a span of 12 bases. The CDR3 nucleotides are TGTGCCACCGGGACAACAGGCAATCAGCCCCAGCATTTT. It yields the protein CATGTTGNQPQHF.

V and J are TRBV27 and TRBJ2-6; 10 nucleotides agree with TRBD1. This CDR3 region has 17 residues. V lost 5 bases and J lost 4; bases outside the gene matches: 8. Germline CDR1 and CDR2: MNHEY and SMNVEV (reference sequence). The DNA for the CDR3 is TGTGCCAGCAGTAGACAGGGGGCTGGTCTGGGGGCCAACGTCCTGACTTTC. Its translation: CASSRQGAGLGANVLTF.

The chain employs TRBV9 and TRBJ1-4; no definite D call. The CDR3 has 19 amino acids. Germline CDR1 and CDR2: SGDLS and YYNGEE. V was trimmed by 0 bases and J by 1 base, leaving 19 bases between them. The CDR3 region is CASSVGQASEKETNEKLFF. CDR3 coding DNA: TGTGCCAGCAGCGTAGGGCAGGCCAGTGAAAAGGAAACTAATGAAAAACTGTTTTTT. The full variable domain, rest sourced from reference TRBV9 and TRBJ1-4, is DSGVTQTPKHLITATGQRVTLRCSPRSGDLSVYWYQQSLDQGLQFLIQYYNGEERAKGNILERFSAQQFPDLHSELNLSSLELGDSALYFCASSVGQASEKETNEKLFFGSGTQLSVL.

This clone occurred a few times. This rearrangement joins TRBV19 to TRBJ1-2; D is perhaps TRBD1 (6 bases). The CDR3 totals 15 residues. Trimming removed 4 bases from V and 3 bases from J, with 15 bases in between. CDR1 is LNHDA and CDR2 is SQIVND in the germline V gene (reference sequence). The CDR3 DNA reads as TGTGCCAGTAGTAGAGGACAGATCTTGTACTATGGCTACACCTTC. Protein: CASSRGQILYYGYTF.

This sequence joins TRBV24-1 and TRBJ1-2; 7 nucleotides agree with TRBD1. The CDR3 is made up of 16 amino acids. The junction had 11 bases not matched to a gene; V was cut back by 2 bases and J by 6 bases. The V gene's germline CDR1 is KGHDR and CDR2 SFDVKD. The CDR3 nucleotides are TGTGCCACCAGTGATTCTAAAGGGGGCGCGACAGATGGCTACACCTTC. This encodes CATSDSKGGATDGYTF.

J is TRBJ2-1 and V is TRBV6-6, with no clear D. Germline V gene data show CDR1 as MNHNY and CDR2 as SVGAGI (reference sequence). CDR3 length equals 11 residues. The V gene lost 10 bases and the J gene lost 5 bases, with 9 bases spanning the gap. CDR3 protein: CATFRNNEQFF. As DNA, the CDR3 is TGTGCCACCTTTAGAAACAATGAGCAGTTCTTC.

The genes are TRBV6-6 and TRBJ2-1, with 7 bases fitting TRBD1. The CDR3 is made up of 16 amino acids. Germline V gene sequence: CDR1 MNHNY, CDR2 SVGAGI (reference sequence). J lost 8 bases, V lost 6 bases, and 16 bases had no gene match. The DNA for the CDR3 is TGTGCCAGCAGAACCACAGGGGATCTGGCTAGGGATGAGCAGTTCTTC. This gives the protein CASRTTGDLARDEQFF.

V gene TRBV7-6 combines with J gene TRBJ1-3; 7 nucleotides match TRBD1. The germline V gene encodes CDR1 SGHVS and CDR2 FNYEAQ. The junction had 5 bases not matched to a gene; V was cut back by 3 bases and J by 0 bases. The CDR3 totals 16 residues. CDR3 nucleotide sequence: TGTGCCAGCAGCTTGGGGCAGGGGGACTCTGGAAACACCATATATTTT. It is translated as CASSLGQGDSGNTIYF.

This rearrangement joins TRBV7-2 to TRBJ1-6, with 7 bases that match TRBD1. Germline assignment: CDR1 SGHTA and CDR2 FQGNSA. The CDR3 length is 14 residues. Germline trimming cut 5 bases from V and 7 bases from J; bases unmatched to any gene: 5. The CDR3 here is CASSATGQNSPLHF. CDR3 nucleotides: TGTGCCAGCAGCGCGACGGGACAGAATTCACCCCTCCACTTT. Complete variable domain (other parts from reference TRBV7-2 and TRBJ1-6): GAGVSQSPSNKVTEKGKDVELRCDPISGHTALYWYRQSLGQGLEFLIYFQGNSAPDKSGLPSDRFSAERTGGSVSTLTIQRTQQEDSAVYLCASSATGQNSPLHFGNGTRLTVT.

This chain uses TRBV30 with TRBJ2-7; possible D gene TRBD2, 6 bases. With 3 bases removed from V and 2 bases from J, the gap between germline ends came to 11 bases. CDR1 GTSNPN and CDR2 SVGIG come from the germline V gene (reference sequence). The CDR3 has 13 residues. This chain's CDR3 is CAWSRGDPYEQYF. In DNA form, the CDR3 reads TGTGCCTGGAGCCGCGGGGATCCCTACGAGCAGTACTTC.

The chain couples TRBV28 to TRBJ2-7; 7 bases are a match to TRBD2. J gave up 3 bases and V 10 bases, and 3 bases lay outside the gene matches. Germline lookup yields CDR1 MDHEN and CDR2 SYDVKM. The CDR3 contains 11 residues. CDR3 coding DNA: TGTGCCACCCAGCGGGACTACGAGCAGTACTTC. Protein sequence: CATQRDYEQYF.

V usage is TRBV13 and J usage is TRBJ2-4; 14 positions match TRBD2. Germline CDR1 and CDR2: PRHDT and FYEKMQ (reference sequence). This CDR3 has 15 amino acids. The ends lost 5 bases at V and 8 bases at J; junction bases unmatched: 5. The CDR3 loop is CASSIGLAGGDIQYF. In nucleotides, the CDR3 is TGTGCCAGCAGCATCGGACTAGCGGGGGGTGACATTCAGTACTTC.

This clone occurred a few times. This chain uses TRBV6-5 with TRBJ1-1; D is undetermined. The CDR3 totals 13 residues. Germline CDR1 and CDR2: MNHEY and SVGAGI. V lost 6 bases, J lost 1 base, and 9 bases lay in between. CDR3 coding DNA: TGTGCCAGCAGATTCTCAGGGAACACTGAAGCTTTCTTT. Translating gives CASRFSGNTEAFF.

The chain recombines TRBV6-6 with TRBJ2-1, with 8 bases lining up with TRBD2. V lost 0 bases, J lost 4 bases, and 5 bases stayed unmatched. Looked up from germline, CDR1 is MNHNY and CDR2 is SVGAGI (reference sequence). This CDR3 has 16 residues. CDR3 DNA sequence: TGTGCCAGCAGTTACTCGTTAACTAGCGGATACAATGAGCAGTTCTTC. It yields the protein CASSYSLTSGYNEQFF.

This clone came up a few times. The V gene is TRBV7-3, the J gene TRBJ1-4; D remains unclear. The V and J ends lost 2 bases and 8 bases respectively, with 9 bases between them. Germline CDR1 is SGHTA and CDR2 is FQGTGA. This CDR3 has 13 residues. This chain's CDR3 is CASSLRLGEKLFF. The CDR3 nucleotides are TGTGCCAGCAGCTTACGACTCGGAGAAAAACTGTTTTTT.

The CDR3 here is CASSIFGEGRAYEQYF. The CDR3 nucleotides read TGTGCCAGTAGTATATTCGGGGAGGGTCGGGCCTACGAGCAGTACTTC. V is TRBV19 and J is TRBJ2-7; 7 bases agree with TRBD2. V lost 2 bases to trimming and J lost 2 bases; unmatched junction nucleotides: 9. Per germline, CDR1 LNHDA and CDR2 SQIVND (reference sequence). This CDR3 region has 16 residues.

The chain combines TRBV7-2 with TRBJ1-6; TRBD1 matches 8 bases. Germline V gives CDR1 SGHTA, CDR2 FQGNSA. CDR3 length equals 15 residues. V dropped 4 bases and J dropped 7; count of bases not matched to a gene: 6. The DNA of the CDR3 is TGTGCCAGCAGCTCAAATGACAGGGGAAATTCACCCCTCCACTTT. It is translated as CASSSNDRGNSPLHF.

This clone occurred a few times. The chain employs TRBV6-1 and TRBJ1-2; 9 bases line up with TRBD1. This CDR3 contains 17 residues. The germline V gene encodes CDR1 MNHNS and CDR2 SASEGT. The V segment lost 4 bases and the J segment 6 bases; nucleotides outside the gene matches: 15. For the CDR3, the DNA is TGTGCCAGCAGTGGAAACCTACCGGGACAGGGAATTGATGGCTACACCTTC. Protein sequence: CASSGNLPGQGIDGYTF.

The chain joins TRBV6-5 to TRBJ1-2, with D possibly being TRBD1 (5 bases). Trimming shortened V by 6 bases and J by 8 bases, and 16 bases separated the two germline ends. There are 13 residues in the CDR3. The germline CDR1 and CDR2 sequences are MNHEY and SVGAGI. The CDR3 here is CASSAGLPTGYTF. CDR3 sequence (DNA): TGTGCCAGCAGCGCGGGACTCCCTACGGGCTACACCTTC.

The V and J genes are TRBV28 and TRBJ2-1, with 12 positions matching TRBD2. The V gene's germline CDR1 is MDHEN and CDR2 SYDVKM. J lost 10 bases, V lost 5 bases, and 12 bases had no gene match. This CDR3 contains 16 residues. CDR3 sequence reads: CASSALLAGGSGEQFF. The CDR3 DNA follows: TGTGCCAGCAGTGCGTTACTAGCGGGAGGCTCTGGGGAGCAGTTCTTC.

V and J are TRBV5-4 and TRBJ2-5, with a tentative D call TRBD1 (5 bases). The CDR3 length is 15 residues. Germline values: CDR1 SGHNT, CDR2 YYREEE (reference sequence). Deletions cut 5 bases from V and 4 bases from J, with 18 bases between. CDR3 region: CASSRDGHRGETQYF. Here the CDR3 DNA reads TGTGCCAGCAGTCGAGACGGACACCGTGGAGAGACCCAGTACTTC.

This clone was seen once. CDR3 nucleotide sequence: TGTGCCAGCAGCCCCCTTCCTTCGACAGGGACGGGAAACACCATATATTTT. Translation gives CASSPLPSTGTGNTIYF. The rearrangement links TRBV3-1 (or the pseudogene TRBV3-2) to TRBJ1-3; TRBD1 aligns across 7 bases. Looked up from germline, CDR1 is LGHDT and CDR2 is YNNKEL (reference sequence). V lost 4 bases to trimming and J lost 4 bases; unmatched junction nucleotides: 13. The CDR3 totals 17 residues.

V usage is TRBV19 and J usage is TRBJ1-3; weak D call: TRBD1 (5 bases). V was pared by 10 bases and J by 0 bases, with 10 bases between. Germline-derived CDR1 and CDR2 are LNHDA and SQIVND (reference sequence). The CDR3 spans 13 residues. The CDR3 DNA sequence: TGTGCCACTAAAGGGGCCTCTGGAAACACCATATATTTT. Its protein is CATKGASGNTIYF.

The chain couples TRBV19 to TRBJ1-3, with 7 bases matching TRBD1. The CDR3 is 14 residues long. Trimming cost V 8 bases and J 4 bases; bases outside gene matches: 8. Germline CDR1 is LNHDA and CDR2 is SQIVND (reference sequence). The CDR3 protein is CASARDSRGNTIYF. CDR3 nucleotide sequence: TGTGCCAGTGCCCGGGACAGCCGGGGAAACACCATATATTTT.

V usage is TRBV5-4 and J usage is TRBJ2-7; possible D gene TRBD1, 5 bases. The CDR3 is 14 residues long. CDR1 is SGHNT and CDR2 is YYREEE in the germline V gene (reference sequence). Trimming removed 7 bases at V and 0 bases at J, with 14 bases between. The CDR3 DNA reads TGTGCCAGCTCTCCCACACAGGACTCCTACGAGCAGTACTTC. This translates into CASSPTQDSYEQYF.

The rearrangement joins TRBV19 to TRBJ2-5, with a possible D match to TRBD2 (7 bases). Looked up from germline, CDR1 is LNHDA and CDR2 is SQIVND (reference sequence). Trimming removed 6 bases from V and 2 bases from J, with 16 bases in between. The length of the CDR3 is 15 residues. The CDR3 sequence: CASRGGATFQETQYF. For the CDR3, the DNA is TGTGCCAGTAGGGGGGGGGCCACGTTTCAAGAGACCCAGTACTTC.

The chain uses TRBV5-6 and TRBJ2-7, with 7 bases identical to TRBD2. This CDR3 comprises 15 residues. Germline CDR1 is SGHDT and CDR2 is YYEEEE. The junction had 6 bases not matched to a gene; V was cut back by 1 base and J by 2 bases. The CDR3 sequence: CASSLWGGFPYEQYF. The DNA for the CDR3 is TGTGCCAGCAGCTTGTGGGGAGGGTTTCCCTACGAGCAGTACTTC.

The chain has TRBV30 and TRBJ2-3; weak D call: TRBD1 (5 bases). The germline gives CDR1 GTSNPN, CDR2 SVGIG (reference sequence). The ends were cut back, 0 bases at V and 4 bases at J, with 8 bases in the middle. This CDR3 is 13 amino acids long. This CDR3 reads CAWSVRGADTQYF. The CDR3 coding sequence is TGTGCCTGGAGTGTTAGGGGTGCAGATACGCAGTATTTT.